The source of this T cell receptor (beta chain) is a study of T cell responses to AZD1222 COVID-19 vaccine. Whole-study findings and limits: The donors showed a predominance of white British ancestry and of females, with possible underestimation of clonal diversity. AZD1222 recipients seropositive at baseline numbered only five to seven. Unmutated variant regions reportedly attract nearly half of all spike-specific TCRs.

To note about this clone: Its antigen is currently unknown.

Clones were read by immunoSEQ multiplex PCR, and TCRdb kept only the in-frame ones, dropping some. The sample has roughly 67,000 clones; about 91% are singletons. Germline V lookup: CDR1 MNHEY, CDR2 SMNVEV (reference sequence). This CDR3 is 14 amino acids long. Trimming shortened V by 5 bases and J by 12 bases, and 20 bases separated the two germline ends. The origin of this receptor is an adult in good health. The sample consisted of peripheral blood, taken on day 0 of AZD1222 vaccination. The chain couples TRBV27 to TRBJ2-1; no reliable D call. The CDR3 bases are TGTGCCAGCAGTCCCATCAGCAAAGAACCGGGGCAGTTCTTC. This codes for CASSPISKEPGQFF.